One sample yielded the 20 T cell receptor beta chains listed below, sequenced in a study of brain T cells in children with intractable seizures. The repertoire was sequenced with immunoSEQ multiplex PCR; TCRdb's copy has only in-frame clones and lacks some. The data contain 300,000 to 400,000 clones, more than 85% of them singletons. Time point described: blood from clinic visit 5 months post-surgery; TSC patient then seizure free. The sample was peripheral blood, taken 4 to 5 months after surgery. The receptors here all came from a boy under two years old with tuberous sclerosis and intractable seizures.

V is TRBV6-1 and J is TRBJ2-3, with D tentatively TRBD1 or TRBD2 (5 bases each). Germline loops: CDR1 MNHNS, CDR2 SASEGT. CDR3 size: 14 residues. V was cut by 3 bases and J by 6 bases, with 13 bases left in between. This chain's CDR3 is CASSDLGVSDTQYF. The CDR3 DNA follows: TGTGCCAGCAGTGATTTGGGGGTGTCGGATACGCAGTATTTT.

This chain connects TRBV5-1 to TRBJ1-1; possibly TRBD1 for D (5 bases). The CDR3 has 16 amino acids. Trimming shortened V by 3 bases and J by 6 bases, and 21 bases separated the two germline ends. Looked up from germline, CDR1 is SGHRS and CDR2 is YFSETQ. The CDR3 DNA sequence: TGCGCCAGCAGCTCCTCCGGGACCGCTGGGATCCCTGAAGCTTTCTTT. It is translated as CASSSSGTAGIPEAFF. Full variable domain (missing parts from reference TRBV5-1 and TRBJ1-1): KAGVTQTPRYLIKTRGQQVTLSCSPISGHRSVSWYQQTPGQGLQFLFEYFSETQRNKGNFPGRFSGRQFSNSRSEMNVSTLELGDSALYLCASSSSGTAGIPEAFFGQGTRLTVV.

As DNA, the CDR3 is TGTGCCAGCAGTTTATCAGTTGCGGCGTTTCTCGACGACGAGCAGTACTTC. As protein: CASSLSVAAFLDDEQYF. V and J are TRBV27 and TRBJ2-7; D unresolved. Trimming removed 0 bases at V and 5 bases at J, with 20 bases between. Germline V lookup: CDR1 MNHEY, CDR2 SMNVEV (reference sequence). This CDR3 has 17 amino acids.

The V and J genes are TRBV19 and TRBJ2-7; tentatively, D is TRBD2 (6 bases). The length of the CDR3 is 11 residues. The V and J ends lost 7 bases and 6 bases respectively, with 10 bases between them. The germline V gene encodes CDR1 LNHDA and CDR2 SQIVND (reference sequence). The CDR3 coding sequence is TGTGCCAGTAACTCAGCGGGCGAGCAGTACTTC. This encodes CASNSAGEQYF.

This chain connects TRBV29-1 to TRBJ1-2, with D maybe TRBD1 (6 bases). Germline V gene data show CDR1 as SQVTM and CDR2 as ANQGSEA. This CDR3 contains 15 residues. Deletions cut 4 bases from V and 3 bases from J, with 18 bases between. CDR3 protein: CSVGGIQGHDYGYTF. In nucleotides, the CDR3 is TGCAGCGTTGGGGGCATACAGGGCCACGACTATGGCTACACCTTC.

This sequence joins TRBV19 and TRBJ1-5; D is ambiguous. The CDR3 is 16 amino acids. CDR1 and CDR2 (germline): LNHDA, SQIVND (reference sequence). V was shortened by 3 bases and J by 6 bases, with 18 bases between the two germline ends. The CDR3 loop reads CASSILLVPLSQPQHF. DNA of the CDR3: TGTGCCAGTAGTATTTTATTGGTCCCTTTGAGTCAGCCCCAGCATTTT.

This rearrangement joins TRBV10-3 to TRBJ1-1; 8 bases agree with TRBD1. With V trimmed by 11 bases and J by 3 bases, 11 bases remained unmatched. The CDR3 contains 14 residues. The germline CDR1 and CDR2 sequences are ENHRY and SYGVKD. The CDR3 DNA follows: TGTGCCTCCCGAGAGACAGGGGTCGACACTGAAGCTTTCTTT. This encodes CASRETGVDTEAFF.

The chain carries TRBV2 and TRBJ1-6; D is perhaps TRBD1 (6 bases). Germline CDR1 is SNHLY and CDR2 is FYNNEI. V was trimmed by 1 base and J by 7 bases, leaving 17 bases between them. This CDR3 has 17 amino acids. CDR3: CASSEVQGGGRNSPLHF. CDR3 DNA sequence: TGTGCCAGCAGTGAAGTACAGGGAGGTGGTAGAAATTCACCCCTCCACTTT.

The J gene is TRBJ1-2, the V gene TRBV4-2, with 9 positions matching TRBD1. The CDR3 spans 17 residues. Losses at the gene ends were 1 base for V and 5 bases for J; bases not matched to a gene: 11. Germline CDR1 is LGHNA and CDR2 is YNFKEQ. The CDR3 protein is CASSQGQTWDRDYGYTF. CDR3 coding DNA: TGTGCCAGCAGCCAAGGCCAAACTTGGGACAGGGATTATGGCTACACCTTC.

This clone has a single count. J is TRBJ2-7 and V is TRBV27; the D is unclear. Trimming left V 5 bases short and J 4 bases short, with 12 bases between. Germline CDR1 and CDR2: MNHEY and SMNVEV (reference sequence). The length of the CDR3 is 13 residues. CDR3 bases: TGTGCCAGCAGTCCAGATCCGATTTACGAGCAGTACTTC. This encodes CASSPDPIYEQYF.

The gene calls are TRBV25-1 and TRBJ1-2; D gene ambiguous. Germline V CDR1 and CDR2: MGHDK, SYGVNS. The CDR3 runs 13 residues. V was clipped by 5 bases and J by 5 bases, with 12 bases between them. The DNA of the CDR3 is TGTGCCAGCAGTCATCCTGGTGGGTATGGCTACACCTTC. It codes for CASSHPGGYGYTF.

The V gene is TRBV28, the J gene TRBJ2-7; no reliable D call. This CDR3 comprises 14 residues. Trimming left V 2 bases short and J 2 bases short, with 10 bases between. Per the germline V gene, CDR1 is MDHEN and CDR2 is SYDVKM. The CDR3: CASSLGSSPYEQYF. DNA for the CDR3: TGTGCCAGCAGTTTAGGGTCCAGCCCCTACGAGCAGTACTTC.

J is TRBJ2-3 and V is TRBV23-1; a possible D gene is TRBD1 (5 bases). TRBV23-1 is an ORF, with its function uncertain. The CDR3 runs to 15 residues. V shed 3 bases and J shed 2 bases, with 12 bases lying between them. CDR3 sequence: CASSHLGQVTDTQYF. The DNA of the CDR3 is TGCGCCAGCAGTCATCTGGGGCAGGTCACAGATACGCAGTATTTT.

As DNA, the CDR3 is TGTGCCAGTAGTGCTACAGGTGACTATGGCTACACCTTC. Translated, it gives CASSATGDYGYTF. V usage is TRBV19 and J usage is TRBJ1-2; D perhaps matches TRBD1 (5 bases). Germline V CDR1 and CDR2: LNHDA, SQIVND (reference sequence). V was clipped by 5 bases and J by 3 bases, with 10 bases between them. CDR3 length: 13 residues.

The chain employs TRBV27 and TRBJ1-4, with D possibly TRBD1 on 5 matching bases. The V gene's germline CDR1 is MNHEY and CDR2 SMNVEV (reference sequence). This CDR3 comprises 15 residues. Trimming took 2 bases from V and 8 from J, leaving 15 bases between them. The chain's CDR3 is CASSLMGRDGEKLFF. CDR3 DNA sequence: TGTGCCAGCAGTTTAATGGGCAGGGACGGGGAAAAACTGTTTTTT. The full variable domain, its missing parts supplied by reference TRBV27 and TRBJ1-4, is EAQVTQNPRYLITVTGKKLTVTCSQNMNHEYMSWYRQDPGLGLRQIYYSMNVEVTDKGDVPEGYKVSRKEKRNFPLILESPSPNQTSLYFCASSLMGRDGEKLFFGSGTQLSVL.

A single count supports this clone. The V gene is TRBV20-1, the J gene TRBJ2-1; D unclear. The V and J ends lost 3 bases and 2 bases respectively, with 17 bases between them. Germline V gene lookup returns CDR1 DFQATT and CDR2 SNEGSKA (reference sequence). The CDR3 length is 16 residues. DNA for the CDR3: TGCAGTGCTAGTCAAGACGGCTATTTGCCCTACAATGAGCAGTTCTTC. The encoded protein is CSASQDGYLPYNEQFF.

This clone was seen only once. This chain uses TRBV5-1 with TRBJ2-2; D remains ambiguous. The germline V and J ends were trimmed by 0 bases and 7 bases, with 4 bases remaining between them. This CDR3 spans 12 amino acids. In germline, CDR1 is SGHRS, CDR2 YFSETQ. The CDR3 sequence: CASSLAIGELFF. The CDR3 region has the DNA TGCGCCAGCAGCTTGGCCATCGGGGAGCTGTTTTTT.

The genes are TRBV24-1 and TRBJ1-5; D perhaps matches TRBD1 (5 bases). The V gene's germline CDR1 is KGHDR and CDR2 SFDVKD. Trimming took off 5 bases at V and 3 bases at J, with 10 bases between the two ends. CDR3 length: 14 amino acids. The CDR3 DNA is TGTGCCACCAGTGGCCCGGGACTCAATCAGCCCCAGCATTTT. The encoded protein is CATSGPGLNQPQHF.

The chain couples TRBV29-1 to TRBJ2-3; 9 nucleotides match TRBD1. Germline V gene sequence: CDR1 SQVTM, CDR2 ANQGSEA. Losses at the gene ends were 8 bases for V and 4 bases for J; bases not matched to a gene: 7. This CDR3 region has 13 residues. CDR3 DNA: TGCAGCCTAGACAGGGGGTTTTCAGATACGCAGTATTTT. Translating it yields CSLDRGFSDTQYF.

The chain is built from TRBV5-1 and TRBJ1-3, with TRBD1 matching over 7 bases. CDR1 and CDR2 from the germline V gene are SGHRS and YFSETQ. The length of the CDR3 is 14 residues. V lost 4 bases and J lost 9; bases outside the gene matches: 10. The chain's CDR3 is CASSEEGQPTTIYF. The CDR3 DNA reads as TGCGCCAGCAGCGAGGAGGGACAGCCCACCACCATATATTTT.